The 6 T cell receptor beta chains presented below share a single source sample, sequenced in a study of Ad26.COV2.S vaccination and SARS-CoV-2 variants. Libraries were prepared by immunoSEQ multiplex PCR; TCRdb keeps only in-frame clonotypes and omits some of them. The sample holds about 480,000 clones, around nine tenths seen once. Treatment in this sample: some 20 received Ad26.COV2.S at low or high dose, single or two shots; 5 received placebo; per-sample allocation not given. The study sampled participants on day 63 after the first vaccine or placebo injection. The sequencing used peripheral blood, collected in a trial of Ad26.COV2.S vaccine versus placebo. These receptors originate from a person aged 18-65 years who received the Ad26.COV2.S COVID-19 vaccine or a placebo.

The chain uses TRBV18 and TRBJ2-7; D possibly uses TRBD1 or TRBD2 (6 bases each). V shed 4 bases and J shed 7 bases, with 23 bases lying between them. The germline V gene encodes CDR1 KGHSH and CDR2 LQKENI. CDR3 length equals 16 residues. This CDR3 is CASSHPRGGPTGEQYF. The CDR3 DNA reads as TGTGCCAGCTCACACCCCAGGGGAGGCCCTACTGGGGAGCAGTACTTC.

The chain has TRBV7-3 and TRBJ2-1; D call uncertain. Germline CDR1 SGHTA, CDR2 FQGTGA. The CDR3 has 16 amino acids. With 2 bases removed from V and 6 bases from J, the gap between germline ends came to 17 bases. CDR3 region: CASSLLPNRHINEQFF. CDR3 sequence (DNA): TGTGCCAGCAGCTTACTGCCAAATAGACATATCAATGAGCAGTTCTTC.

The chain recombines TRBV25-1 with TRBJ1-4, with D possibly matching TRBD1 (6 bases). Looked up from germline, CDR1 is MGHDK and CDR2 is SYGVNS. CDR3 size: 15 residues. The V end was cut by 8 bases, the J end by 7 bases, with 20 bases between. CDR3 DNA: TGTGCCAGCGGGGACCAAAGGGGGACGGGTGAAAAACTGTTTTTT. It translates to CASGDQRGTGEKLFF.

This chain uses TRBV4-3 with TRBJ2-2; D gene uncertain. The germline V gene has CDR1 LGHNA and CDR2 YSLEER. Trimming pared 8 bases from V and 1 base from J, leaving 11 bases between. This CDR3 is built from 14 residues. Here the CDR3 reads CASSSTLNTGELFF. In DNA form, the CDR3 reads TGCGCCAGCTCCTCGACTTTGAACACCGGGGAGCTGTTTTTT.

The J gene is TRBJ2-5, the V gene TRBV2, with D perhaps TRBD1 or TRBD2 (7 bases each). V lost 6 bases to trimming and J lost 4 bases, with 12 bases between them. The CDR3 length is 13 residues. Germline CDR1 is SNHLY and CDR2 is FYNNEI. CDR3 DNA sequence: TGTGCCAGCAGAACAGGGGAGGGAGAGACCCAGTACTTC. Amino acid sequence: CASRTGEGETQYF. The complete variable domain, with remaining parts taken from reference TRBV2 and TRBJ2-5, reads EPEVTQTPSHQVTQMGQEVILRCVPISNHLYFYWYRQILGQKVEFLVSFYNNEISEKSEIFDDQFSVERPDGSNFTLKIRSTKLEDSAMYFCASRTGEGETQYFGPGTRLLVL.

V gene TRBV2 combines with J gene TRBJ1-2; 7 bases are a match to TRBD1. The J segment lost 7 bases and the V segment lost 11 bases, leaving 13 bases of the junction unmatched. Germline CDR1 and CDR2: SNHLY and FYNNEI. The CDR3 runs to 13 residues. CDR3 nucleotides: TGTGCCCCCTCTGCGACAGGGAGGAGTGGCTACACCTTC. This translates into CAPSATGRSGYTF.